These 5 T cell receptor beta chains came from one sample sequenced in a study of shared clonotypes between healthy human individuals. Here immunoSEQ multiplex PCR was the method, and the copy in TCRdb shows in-frame clones only, minus some. This table holds approximately 2.5 million clones, more than 85% found once. Specimen: naive CD4+ T cells from PBMCs. Subset meaning: CD45RA+ positively selected. The receptors were sampled from a young man in good health. Some clones in this sample may be carry-over from other donors' samples.

Concerning this clone: This sample also contains other DNA sequences that code for the same CDR3. This rearrangement joins TRBV18 to TRBJ2-7, with D uncertain. Trimming took 0 bases from V and 1 from J, leaving 4 bases between them. Germline CDR1 and CDR2: KGHSH and LQKENI. CDR3 size: 13 residues. The CDR3 DNA sequence: TGTGCCAGCTCACCACCGGCGTCCTACGAGCAGTACTTC. Protein sequence: CASSPPASYEQYF.

V is TRBV5-1 and J is TRBJ2-7, with 15 bases identical to TRBD2. CDR1 and CDR2 (germline): SGHRS, YFSETQ. This CDR3 spans 17 amino acids. Trimming removed 4 bases from V and 6 bases from J; junction bases left unmatched: 11. The DNA for the CDR3 is TGCGCCAGCAGCCCCTCGGGACTAGCGGGAGGTTCAAGCGAGCAGTACTTC. Its translation: CASSPSGLAGGSSEQYF.

The V and J genes are TRBV9 and TRBJ2-4; no clear D. This CDR3 contains 15 residues. Trimming removed 3 bases from V and 8 bases from J, with 18 bases in between. Germline V gene data show CDR1 as SGDLS and CDR2 as YYNGEE. Here the CDR3 DNA reads TGTGCCAGCAGCGCGGACGGCCAGCCCGAGGACATTCAGTACTTC. Its translation is CASSADGQPEDIQYF. The whole variable domain, filled in from reference TRBV9 and TRBJ2-4, reads DSGVTQTPKHLITATGQRVTLRCSPRSGDLSVYWYQQSLDQGLQFLIQYYNGEERAKGNILERFSAQQFPDLHSELNLSSLELGDSALYFCASSADGQPEDIQYFGAGTRLSVL.

This sequence joins TRBV6-1 and TRBJ1-1; tentatively, D is TRBD1 (5 bases). Between the trimmed V and J ends, which lost 7 bases and 11 bases, there was a span of 17 bases. The CDR3 spans 12 residues. Germline CDR1 is MNHNS and CDR2 is SASEGT. The CDR3 sequence: CASNPAGHLAFF. As DNA, the CDR3 is TGTGCCAGCAATCCGGCGGGGCATCTCGCTTTCTTT.

The V gene is TRBV6-1, the J gene TRBJ1-5; perhaps TRBD1 as D (5 bases). Germline assignment: CDR1 MNHNS and CDR2 SASEGT. V dropped 0 bases and J dropped 7 bases, with 10 bases sitting between them. The CDR3 runs to 14 residues. The CDR3 region has the DNA TGTGCCAGCAGTGAAGCGGCAGGGAGGCAGCCCCAGCATTTT. It codes for CASSEAAGRQPQHF.